The entry below gives a single T cell receptor (beta chain) sequence along with its context. These data belong to a study of technical replicates of blood from four donors. The CDR3 covers 12 residues. CDR1 is MNHNY, CDR2 SVGAGI, per germline (reference sequence). After removal of 8 bases from V and 6 bases from J, the junction contained 2 bases not matched to a gene. Clones were sequenced by immunoSEQ multiplex PCR, and TCRdb holds only the in-frame ones, with some missing. The data show some 87,000 clones, about 92% seen once. This rearrangement joins TRBV6-6 to TRBJ2-4; 9 bases fit TRBD2. The TCR sequence derives from a human donor in good health. The specimen sequenced was T cells isolated from PBMCs. CDR3 in DNA: TGTGCCAGCGTTAGCGGGAGAAACATTCAGTACTTC. It specifies CASVSGRNIQYF.